These T cell receptor beta chains were read from a single sample in a study of blood T cell repertoires in COVID-19. Profiled with immunoSEQ multiplex PCR; TCRdb holds only in-frame clones, not every one. The table includes about 52,000 clones, 65% to 85% detected once. Sequencing used peripheral blood. The receptors stem from a woman of 80 years or more with COVID-19, enrolled during active disease. Each CDR3 is given with its conserved first and last residue. The order of the fields is clone size, J gene, D gene, V gene, CDR3 DNA, CDR3 protein. D genes are given only for firm matches. Clone sizes are given selectively: once, few, many, or a class where the clone is expanded.

clone size: NA
J gene: TRBJ2-7
D gene: TRBD1
V gene: TRBV19
CDR3 DNA: TGTGCCAGTAGTACCTACAGGGGGGAAGAGAAGCAGTACTTC
CDR3 protein: CASSTYRGEEKQYF

clone size: once
J gene: TRBJ2-1
D gene: TRBD2
V gene: TRBV11-2
CDR3 DNA: TGTGCCAGCAGCTCGGGGGCCCTAGCGGGAGTTGGAAATGAGCAGTTCTTC
CDR3 protein: CASSSGALAGVGNEQFF

clone size: NA
J gene: TRBJ2-3
D gene: TRBD2
V gene: TRBV30
CDR3 DNA: TGTGCCTGGAGTCCGGCTAGCGGGAGTAGGGATACGCAGTATTTT
CDR3 protein: CAWSPASGSRDTQYF

clone size: NA
J gene: TRBJ1-2
D gene: NA
V gene: TRBV6-1
CDR3 DNA: TGTGCCAGCAGTGATGCTGGGGGCGACTATGGCTACACCTTC
CDR3 protein: CASSDAGGDYGYTF

clone size: NA
J gene: TRBJ1-4
D gene: TRBD1
V gene: TRBV2
CDR3 DNA: TGTGCCAGCAGTACCGGGACAGGGCGCACTAATGAAAAACTGTTTTTT
CDR3 protein: CASSTGTGRTNEKLFF

clone size: NA
J gene: TRBJ2-2
D gene: TRBD1
V gene: TRBV27
CDR3 DNA: TGTGCCAGCAGGATCGGGACAGGGGGCAACACCGGGGAGCTGTTTTTT
CDR3 protein: CASRIGTGGNTGELFF

clone size: NA
J gene: TRBJ1-1
D gene: NA
V gene: TRBV5-4
CDR3 DNA: TGTGCCAGCAGCTCCGACAGGATCATGAACACTGAAGCTTTCTTT
CDR3 protein: CASSSDRIMNTEAFF

clone size: NA
J gene: TRBJ2-3
D gene: NA
V gene: TRBV20-1
CDR3 DNA: TGCAGTGCTAGTTTCCCGCAGAGGGCCACAGATACGCAGTATTTT
CDR3 protein: CSASFPQRATDTQYF

clone size: NA
J gene: TRBJ2-7
D gene: NA
V gene: TRBV6-5
CDR3 DNA: TGTGCCAGCAGTTACTCGGCAGGGAACTACGAGCAGTACTTC
CDR3 protein: CASSYSAGNYEQYF

clone size: NA
J gene: TRBJ2-2
D gene: NA
V gene: TRBV4-1
CDR3 DNA: TGCGCCAGCAGCCAAGATGGACAGCCGAACACCGGGGAGCTGTTTTTT
CDR3 protein: CASSQDGQPNTGELFF

clone size: NA
J gene: TRBJ2-7
D gene: NA
V gene: TRBV12-3/TRBV12-4
CDR3 DNA: TGTGCCAGCAGTCCCCTAGGCTACGAGCAGTACTTC
CDR3 protein: CASSPLGYEQYF

clone size: NA
J gene: TRBJ1-1
D gene: NA
V gene: TRBV19
CDR3 DNA: TGTGCCAGTAGTCGAACAGCTAACACTGAAGCTTTCTTT
CDR3 protein: CASSRTANTEAFF

clone size: NA
J gene: TRBJ2-1
D gene: TRBD2
V gene: TRBV5-1
CDR3 DNA: TGCGCCAGCAGCTCCCGTGGTAGCGGGAGGACCGCTAGCAATGAGCAGTTCTTC
CDR3 protein: CASSSRGSGRTASNEQFF

clone size: NA
J gene: TRBJ1-1
D gene: NA
V gene: TRBV6-5
CDR3 DNA: TGTGCCAGCAGTTACTCGAGGCACACTGAAGCTTTCTTT
CDR3 protein: CASSYSRHTEAFF

clone size: NA
J gene: TRBJ2-7
D gene: NA
V gene: TRBV7-6
CDR3 DNA: TGTGCCAGCAGCCGCGACAACACAGCCTACGAGCAGTACTTC
CDR3 protein: CASSRDNTAYEQYF

clone size: NA
J gene: TRBJ1-2
D gene: NA
V gene: TRBV10-2
CDR3 DNA: NA
CDR3 protein: CASKPGQVGVGTF

clone size: NA
J gene: TRBJ2-1
D gene: NA
V gene: TRBV5-6
CDR3 DNA: TGTGCCAGCAGCCTACAGGTAATCGGATTCGATGAGCAGTTCTTC
CDR3 protein: CASSLQVIGFDEQFF

clone size: once
J gene: TRBJ2-7
D gene: NA
V gene: TRBV11-2
CDR3 DNA: TGTGCCAGCAGCATAGGGGCGTACTCGGGGGAGCAGTACTTC
CDR3 protein: CASSIGAYSGEQYF

clone size: NA
J gene: TRBJ2-3
D gene: TRBD1
V gene: TRBV5-1
CDR3 DNA: TGCGCCAGCAGCCCAGGGACAGCCACAGATACGCAGTATTTT
CDR3 protein: CASSPGTATDTQYF

clone size: NA
J gene: TRBJ2-7
D gene: TRBD1
V gene: TRBV29-1
CDR3 DNA: TGCAGCGCCCGAGGGGACAGGGACGAGCAGTACTTC
CDR3 protein: CSARGDRDEQYF

clone size: NA
J gene: TRBJ2-1
D gene: NA
V gene: TRBV28
CDR3 DNA: TGTGCCAGCAGTGAGAACAATGAGCAGTTCTTC
CDR3 protein: CASSENNEQFF

clone size: NA
J gene: TRBJ2-7
D gene: NA
V gene: TRBV7-2
CDR3 DNA: TGTGCCAGCAGCACAGGGAGTTACGAGCAGTACTTC
CDR3 protein: CASSTGSYEQYF

clone size: NA
J gene: TRBJ2-1
D gene: NA
V gene: TRBV6-4
CDR3 DNA: TGTGCCAGCTCGAGGGTAGGCGGGTTGCCCGGGAGTGAGCAGTTCTTC
CDR3 protein: CASSRVGGLPGSEQFF

clone size: few
J gene: TRBJ2-1
D gene: TRBD2
V gene: TRBV5-5
CDR3 DNA: TGTGCCAGCAGCTTGGTAGGTAGCGGGACGTGGAATGAGCAGTTCTTC
CDR3 protein: CASSLVGSGTWNEQFF

clone size: NA
J gene: TRBJ2-5
D gene: TRBD2
V gene: TRBV3-1/TRBV3-2
CDR3 DNA: TGTGCCAGCAGCCAAGATTTAACTAGCGGGGGTAAAGAGACCCAGTACTTC
CDR3 protein: CASSQDLTSGGKETQYF

clone size: NA
J gene: TRBJ2-7
D gene: TRBD1
V gene: TRBV6-5
CDR3 DNA: TGTGCCAGCAGTCCCCGACAGGGCAGCGACGAGCAGTACTTC
CDR3 protein: CASSPRQGSDEQYF

clone size: NA
J gene: TRBJ2-1
D gene: NA
V gene: TRBV7-8
CDR3 DNA: TGTGCCAGCAGCTTAGCGCTCGGGGGTTTCAATGAGCAGTTCTTC
CDR3 protein: CASSLALGGFNEQFF

clone size: NA
J gene: TRBJ2-3
D gene: TRBD2
V gene: TRBV2
CDR3 DNA: TGTGCCAGCAGTACGACTAGCGAAAGCACAGATACGCAGTATTTT
CDR3 protein: CASSTTSESTDTQYF

clone size: few
J gene: TRBJ1-1
D gene: TRBD1
V gene: TRBV5-1
CDR3 DNA: TGCGCCAGCAGCTTGGCCGGGACAGGGGTGAACACTGAAGCTTTCTTT
CDR3 protein: CASSLAGTGVNTEAFF

clone size: NA
J gene: TRBJ2-1
D gene: NA
V gene: TRBV27
CDR3 DNA: TGTGCCAGCAGTTTATCGGCCGGGGTCTCCTACAATGAGCAGTTCTTC
CDR3 protein: CASSLSAGVSYNEQFF

clone size: NA
J gene: TRBJ2-7
D gene: TRBD2
V gene: TRBV6-5
CDR3 DNA: TGTGCCAGCAGTTCGAACGCGGGAGGCCCCTACGAGCAGTACTTC
CDR3 protein: CASSSNAGGPYEQYF

clone size: NA
J gene: TRBJ1-6
D gene: NA
V gene: TRBV5-4
CDR3 DNA: TGTGCCAGCAGCTCGCCACAGACCCCTAATTCACCCCTCCACTTT
CDR3 protein: CASSSPQTPNSPLHF

clone size: few
J gene: TRBJ2-2
D gene: NA
V gene: TRBV4-1
CDR3 DNA: TGCGCCAGCAGCCAAGATCGAGAGACCGGGGAGCTGTTTTTT
CDR3 protein: CASSQDRETGELFF

clone size: NA
J gene: TRBJ2-5
D gene: NA
V gene: TRBV9
CDR3 DNA: TGTGCCAGCAGCGCAACCCAGGTTGCGGAGACCCAGTACTTC
CDR3 protein: CASSATQVAETQYF

clone size: once
J gene: TRBJ2-2
D gene: NA
V gene: TRBV5-5
CDR3 DNA: TGTGCCAGCAGCTTAATCCCCACGGGGGCCGGGGAGCTGTTTTTT
CDR3 protein: CASSLIPTGAGELFF

clone size: NA
J gene: TRBJ2-5
D gene: NA
V gene: TRBV14
CDR3 DNA: TGTGCCAGCAGCCAAGGTCGGTCAACGAGAGCCCAAGAGACCCAGTACTTC
CDR3 protein: CASSQGRSTRAQETQYF

clone size: NA
J gene: TRBJ2-7
D gene: NA
V gene: TRBV3-1/TRBV3-2
CDR3 DNA: TGTGCCAGCAGCCAAGGCACCAACCTAGTCGCTTACGAGCAGTACTTC
CDR3 protein: CASSQGTNLVAYEQYF

clone size: NA
J gene: TRBJ1-5
D gene: NA
V gene: TRBV24-1
CDR3 DNA: TGTGCCACCAGTGAGGGAGTCAATCAGCCCCAGCATTTT
CDR3 protein: CATSEGVNQPQHF

clone size: NA
J gene: TRBJ2-7
D gene: TRBD1
V gene: TRBV5-1
CDR3 DNA: TGCGCCAGCAGCTTGGGTGGGGGACAGGGCTACGAGCAGTACTTC
CDR3 protein: CASSLGGGQGYEQYF

clone size: NA
J gene: TRBJ2-1
D gene: NA
V gene: TRBV11-2
CDR3 DNA: TGTGCCAGCAGCCGAGTGGACAGCTTAAGCTCCTACAATGAGCAGTTCTTC
CDR3 protein: CASSRVDSLSSYNEQFF

clone size: NA
J gene: TRBJ2-1
D gene: TRBD2
V gene: TRBV6-6
CDR3 DNA: TGTGCCAGCAGACGACTAGCCCGGAGTGAGCAGTTCTTC
CDR3 protein: CASRRLARSEQFF

clone size: NA
J gene: TRBJ2-3
D gene: NA
V gene: TRBV3-1/TRBV3-2
CDR3 DNA: TGTGCCAGCACTCGGTCTAGCACAGATACGCAGTATTTT
CDR3 protein: CASTRSSTDTQYF

clone size: NA
J gene: TRBJ1-3
D gene: NA
V gene: TRBV5-1
CDR3 DNA: TGCGCCAGCAGCTTGGCAGGGGTCTCTGGAAACACCATATATTTT
CDR3 protein: CASSLAGVSGNTIYF

clone size: NA
J gene: TRBJ1-3
D gene: TRBD1
V gene: TRBV5-1
CDR3 DNA: TGCGCCAGCAGCTGGGGACAGGGGAGAGCTGGAAACACCATATATTTT
CDR3 protein: CASSWGQGRAGNTIYF

clone size: NA
J gene: TRBJ2-1
D gene: TRBD2
V gene: TRBV6-5
CDR3 DNA: TGTGCCAGCAGTTTAGCGGGAGGTTACAATGAGCAGTTCTTC
CDR3 protein: CASSLAGGYNEQFF

clone size: NA
J gene: TRBJ2-7
D gene: NA
V gene: TRBV15
CDR3 DNA: TGTGCCACCAGCAGAGATCACTACGAGCAGTACTTC
CDR3 protein: CATSRDHYEQYF

clone size: NA
J gene: TRBJ2-2
D gene: NA
V gene: TRBV30
CDR3 DNA: TGTGCCTGGAGACGGGGTGGGGACACCGGGGAGCTGTTTTTT
CDR3 protein: CAWRRGGDTGELFF

clone size: once
J gene: TRBJ2-1
D gene: TRBD2
V gene: TRBV4-1
CDR3 DNA: TGCGCCAGCAGCCACCCAACTAGCGGCTCGGGCAATGAGCAGTTCTTC
CDR3 protein: CASSHPTSGSGNEQFF

clone size: NA
J gene: TRBJ1-5
D gene: TRBD1
V gene: TRBV19
CDR3 DNA: TGTGCCAGCCGGGACAGGCAGAATCAGCCCCAGCATTTT
CDR3 protein: CASRDRQNQPQHF

clone size: NA
J gene: TRBJ2-7
D gene: TRBD2
V gene: TRBV28
CDR3 DNA: TGTGCCAGCAGTCCCCGGATAGCGGGAGACGAGCAGTACTTC
CDR3 protein: CASSPRIAGDEQYF

clone size: NA
J gene: TRBJ1-3
D gene: NA
V gene: TRBV5-4
CDR3 DNA: TGTGCCAGCAGCTTCGGGGTTAGCTCTGGAAACACCATATATTTT
CDR3 protein: CASSFGVSSGNTIYF

clone size: NA
J gene: TRBJ1-6
D gene: TRBD1
V gene: TRBV28
CDR3 DNA: TGTGCCAGCAGTCCCCGACAGGGGGAGAATTCACCCCTCCACTTT
CDR3 protein: CASSPRQGENSPLHF

clone size: NA
J gene: TRBJ2-7
D gene: NA
V gene: TRBV5-1
CDR3 DNA: TGCGCCAGCAGCTTGCAAACAGGGATCTACGAGCAGTACTTC
CDR3 protein: CASSLQTGIYEQYF

clone size: NA
J gene: TRBJ2-7
D gene: TRBD2
V gene: TRBV10-3
CDR3 DNA: TGTGCCGGGGGTGCGGGGGGTAGCTCCTACGAGCAGTACTTC
CDR3 protein: CAGGAGGSSYEQYF